Presented here are 28 T cell receptor beta chains from one specimen sequenced in a study of T cell changes during pregnancy in multiple sclerosis. The protocol was immunoSEQ multiplex PCR, while the TCRdb copy is restricted to in-frame clones and leaves out a portion. The sample includes roughly 30,000 clones, roughly nine tenths of them seen just once. Sequenced here: CD8+ T cells from peripheral blood mononuclear cells, sampled in the first trimester of pregnancy. These receptors were taken from a female donor with multiple sclerosis, enrolled in a pregnancy study.

The V call is TRBV6-6, the J call TRBJ1-2; TRBD1 matches at 9 bases. With 6 bases clipped from V and 2 bases from J, the junction kept 7 bases outside the gene matches. CDR3 size: 15 residues. Germline CDR1 reads MNHNY; CDR2 reads SVGAGI (reference sequence). DNA of the CDR3: TGTGCCAGCAGAAAGCGGGACAGGGTGAACTATGGCTACACCTTC. It is translated as CASRKRDRVNYGYTF.

The chain recombines TRBV4-3 with TRBJ2-2; 8 positions agree with TRBD1. Trimming took 0 bases from V and 7 from J; bases not matched to a gene: 10. This CDR3 region has 17 residues. The germline CDR1 and CDR2 sequences are LGHNA and YSLEER. The CDR3 nucleotides are TGCGCCAGCAGCCAAGATACGGGGACAGGATCTTACGGGGAGCTGTTTTTT. This translates into CASSQDTGTGSYGELFF.

The CDR3 is CASSYGGAVSPLHF. As DNA, the CDR3 is TGTGCCAGCAGTTACGGGGGGGCAGTTTCACCCCTCCACTTT. The chain couples TRBV6-5 to TRBJ1-6; a possible D gene is TRBD1 (6 bases). V was cut by 2 bases and J by 9 bases, with 11 bases left in between. The CDR3 sequence is 14 residues long. Looked up from germline, CDR1 is MNHEY and CDR2 is SVGAGI.

Comment on this clone: The same CDR3 also results from other DNA sequences found in this sample. The V call is TRBV13, the J call TRBJ2-3; 8 bases match TRBD2. V lost 3 bases and J lost 0; bases outside the gene matches: 2. This CDR3 spans 15 amino acids. Germline loops: CDR1 PRHDT, CDR2 FYEKMQ (reference sequence). In nucleotides, the CDR3 is TGTGCCAGCAGCTTTCGCGGGGGGAGCACAGATACGCAGTATTTT. It is translated as CASSFRGGSTDTQYF.

There are a few counts of this clone. V gene TRBV2 combines with J gene TRBJ2-7; 7 nucleotides line up with TRBD1. With V trimmed by 6 bases and J by 2 bases, 7 bases remained unmatched. This CDR3 spans 14 amino acids. Looked up from germline, CDR1 is SNHLY and CDR2 is FYNNEI. The CDR3 is CASSDRDSTYEQYF. CDR3 bases: TGTGCCAGCAGCGATCGGGACAGCACCTACGAGCAGTACTTC.

The chain couples TRBV7-9 to TRBJ2-7; D remains ambiguous. With 1 base removed from V and 2 bases from J, the gap between germline ends came to 9 bases. CDR1 and CDR2 (germline): SEHNR, FQNEAQ (reference sequence). This CDR3 contains 14 residues. CDR3 amino acids: CASSLGPRAYEQYF. Here the CDR3 DNA reads TGTGCCAGCAGCTTAGGGCCTCGGGCCTACGAGCAGTACTTC.

CDR3 DNA sequence: TGCGCCAGCAGCCAAACAGTTAACACTGAAGCTTTCTTT. This gives the protein CASSQTVNTEAFF. The chain is built from TRBV5-1 and TRBJ1-1, with no clear D. Germline-derived CDR1 and CDR2 are SGHRS and YFSETQ. The V end lost 4 bases, the J end lost 2 bases, and 9 bases lay between the germline ends. This CDR3 is 13 amino acids long.

The chain uses TRBV9 and TRBJ2-7; 7 bases map to TRBD2. Germline V gene sequence: CDR1 SGDLS, CDR2 YYNGEE. After removal of 4 bases from V and 0 bases from J, the junction contained 10 bases not matched to a gene. The CDR3 runs to 16 residues. The CDR3 loop reads CASSPRVGGSSYEQYF. The DNA for the CDR3 is TGTGCCAGCAGCCCCCGTGTGGGAGGGAGCTCCTACGAGCAGTACTTC. The variable domain in full, with the rest retrieved from reference TRBV9 and TRBJ2-7, is DSGVTQTPKHLITATGQRVTLRCSPRSGDLSVYWYQQSLDQGLQFLIQYYNGEERAKGNILERFSAQQFPDLHSELNLSSLELGDSALYFCASSPRVGGSSYEQYFGPGTRLTVT.

The V and J genes are TRBV27 and TRBJ2-7, with 8 bases matching TRBD2. Germline V CDR1 and CDR2: MNHEY, SMNVEV (reference sequence). The junction had 15 bases not matched to a gene; V was cut back by 6 bases and J by 5 bases. The CDR3 is 16 residues long. The CDR3 DNA is TGTGCCAGCAGCCCCACGGGGGGGTTAGTGGTCAACGAGCAGTACTTC. This codes for CASSPTGGLVVNEQYF.

This chain joins TRBV11-3 and TRBJ2-1; TRBD2 aligns across 7 bases. The CDR3 consists of 14 residues. J gave up 7 bases and V 5 bases, and 8 bases lay outside the gene matches. CDR1 is SGHNT, CDR2 YENEEA, per germline. The CDR3 protein is CASSVSGPLNEQFF. CDR3 bases: TGTGCCAGCAGCGTTAGCGGGCCTCTGAATGAGCAGTTCTTC.

The rearrangement joins TRBV6-5 to TRBJ2-1; 11 positions agree with TRBD2. Germline loops: CDR1 MNHEY, CDR2 SVGAGI. V gave up 6 bases and J gave up 7 bases; unmatched junction bases: 8. CDR3 length: 15 residues. This CDR3 is CASSEGLAEWNEQFF. CDR3 DNA sequence: TGTGCCAGCAGCGAGGGACTAGCGGAGTGGAATGAGCAGTTCTTC.

This rearrangement joins TRBV19 to TRBJ2-7; 8 bases match TRBD2. Germline-derived CDR1 and CDR2 are LNHDA and SQIVND (reference sequence). The CDR3 covers 14 residues. J lost 0 bases, V lost 6 bases, and 4 bases had no gene match. CDR3 loop: CASRSLADSYEQYF. For the CDR3, the DNA is TGTGCCAGTAGGTCACTAGCGGACTCCTACGAGCAGTACTTC.

The CDR3: CASSFRVASRERAGELFF. For the CDR3, the DNA is TGTGCCAGCAGCTTCAGGGTTGCATCGCGGGAGAGGGCCGGGGAGCTGTTTTTT. The rearrangement links TRBV7-9 to TRBJ2-2; 7 bases match TRBD2. Germline CDR1 reads SEHNR; CDR2 reads FQNEAQ (reference sequence). The CDR3 totals 18 residues. The V and J ends lost 3 bases and 6 bases, in that order; junction bases with no gene match: 16.

The rearrangement links TRBV28 to TRBJ2-1; 8 bases align to TRBD2. The CDR3 loop spans 15 amino acids. The junction had 4 bases not matched to a gene; V was cut back by 2 bases and J by 4 bases. In germline, CDR1 is MDHEN, CDR2 SYDVKM. CDR3 sequence (DNA): TGTGCCAGCAGTTTAAGGGGCGGGGGGTACAATGAGCAGTTCTTC. Its protein is CASSLRGGGYNEQFF.

The genes are TRBV4-1 and TRBJ1-1; possible D gene TRBD1, 5 bases. V shed 6 bases and J shed 6 bases, with 14 bases lying between them. Germline lookup yields CDR1 MGHRA and CDR2 YSYEKL. The CDR3 sequence is 13 residues long. The DNA of the CDR3 is TGCGCCAGCAGTCAATTAACAGGTGCTGAAGCTTTCTTT. Protein: CASSQLTGAEAFF.

The J gene is TRBJ2-7, the V gene TRBV13; a possible D gene is TRBD1 (6 bases). The CDR3 is 13 amino acids. With 5 bases removed from V and 5 bases from J, the gap between germline ends came to 13 bases. From germline, CDR1 is PRHDT and CDR2 FYEKMQ (reference sequence). Here the CDR3 reads CASSVRGFNEQYF. The CDR3 region has the DNA TGTGCCAGCAGCGTCAGGGGTTTCAACGAGCAGTACTTC.

This chain joins TRBV21-1 and TRBJ2-1; the table's D call, TRBD2, was not checked against the DNA. TRBV21-1 is flagged as a pseudogene. This CDR3 has 13 residues. Written as DNA, the CDR3 is TGTGCCAGCAGCAAAGACCGGGACAATGAGCAGTTCTTC. Residues: CASSKDRDNEQFF.

The rearrangement links TRBV28 to TRBJ2-4; D is perhaps TRBD2 (7 bases). Germline-derived CDR1 and CDR2 are MDHEN and SYDVKM. The V gene lost 3 bases and the J gene lost 2 bases, with 14 bases spanning the gap. This CDR3 is built from 16 residues. The CDR3, as DNA: TGTGCCAGCAGTTTTAGGGGGGAGGGCACCAAAAACATTCAGTACTTC. The encoded protein is CASSFRGEGTKNIQYF.

This chain uses TRBV5-1 with TRBJ1-2; D is possibly TRBD1 (5 bases). Germline assignment: CDR1 SGHRS and CDR2 YFSETQ. Trimming left V 4 bases short and J 4 bases short, with 17 bases between. This CDR3 contains 15 residues. The CDR3 sequence is CASSKWTWNFYGYTF. The CDR3 nucleotides read TGCGCCAGCAGCAAATGGACATGGAACTTCTATGGCTACACCTTC.

This rearrangement joins TRBV27 to TRBJ1-5; 9 nucleotides agree with TRBD1. Per the germline V gene, CDR1 is MNHEY and CDR2 is SMNVEV (reference sequence). The trim removed 4 bases at V and 2 bases at J, leaving 0 bases unmatched. This CDR3 contains 14 residues. The CDR3 loop reads CASSWTGGNQPQHF. The CDR3 bases are TGTGCCAGCAGTTGGACAGGGGGCAATCAGCCCCAGCATTTT.

This clone was detected once. The chain's CDR3 is CASSLQGYEQYF. CDR3 coding DNA: TGTGCCAGCAGCTTACAGGGCTACGAGCAGTACTTC. The rearrangement uses TRBV5-6 and TRBJ2-7; tentatively, D is TRBD1 (6 bases). Germline lookup yields CDR1 SGHDT and CDR2 YYEEEE. The ends were cut back, 2 bases at V and 3 bases at J, with 6 bases in the middle. This CDR3 is built from 12 residues.

The V call is TRBV9, the J call TRBJ2-1; 8 bases map to TRBD2. V shed 5 bases and J 6 bases; nucleotides not matched to a gene: 13. This CDR3 comprises 16 residues. CDR1 and CDR2 from the germline V gene are SGDLS and YYNGEE. CDR3 DNA sequence: TGTGCCAGCAGAGGACGAGCGGGAGATTCACCCAATGAGCAGTTCTTC. It is translated as CASRGRAGDSPNEQFF.

This chain links TRBV6-1 with TRBJ1-4, with a tentative D call TRBD1 (5 bases). This CDR3 has 15 amino acids. V lost 6 bases to trimming and J lost 8 bases, with 19 bases between them. Germline V lookup: CDR1 MNHNS, CDR2 SASEGT. CDR3 nucleotide sequence: TGTGCCAGCAGGGAACTTCCGGGGGTCGGGGAAAAACTGTTTTTT. Translating it yields CASRELPGVGEKLFF.

In this sample, this clone turned up once. The CDR3 is CASSARREMAGELFF. CDR3 DNA sequence: TGTGCCAGTAGTGCCCGGCGGGAGATGGCCGGGGAGCTGTTTTTT. The chain carries TRBV19 and TRBJ2-2, with TRBD2 matching 7 bases. The CDR3 has 15 residues. The V and J ends lost 5 bases and 6 bases, in that order; junction bases with no gene match: 9. CDR1 is LNHDA and CDR2 is SQIVND in the germline V gene (reference sequence).

This chain connects TRBV19 to TRBJ2-3; D may be TRBD2 (5 bases). In germline, CDR1 is LNHDA, CDR2 SQIVND (reference sequence). The V end was cut by 2 bases, the J end by 0 bases, with 15 bases between. The CDR3 is made up of 17 amino acids. Here the CDR3 reads CASSISSSWGSTDTQYF. The CDR3 DNA reads as TGTGCCAGTAGTATATCTTCTAGCTGGGGAAGCACAGATACGCAGTATTTT. The whole variable domain, filled in from reference TRBV19 and TRBJ2-3, reads DGGITQSPKYLFRKEGQNVTLSCEQNLNHDAMYWYRQDPGQGLRLIYYSQIVNDFQKGDIAEGYSVSREKKESFPLTVTSAQKNPTAFYLCASSISSSWGSTDTQYFGPGTRLTVL.

The chain links TRBV4-2 to TRBJ2-7, with D perhaps matching TRBD2 (5 bases). Germline CDR1 LGHNA, CDR2 YNFKEQ. V was pared by 4 bases and J by 3 bases, with 19 bases between. The CDR3 is 16 amino acids. The CDR3 region has the DNA TGTGCCAGCAGCCCCGTCTTAGGCGGGTTTAACTACGAGCAGTACTTC. This gives the protein CASSPVLGGFNYEQYF.

In its sample, this clone was seen a few times. The chain recombines TRBV19 with TRBJ1-5, with D possibly being TRBD1 (6 bases). There are 16 residues in the CDR3. The ends were cut back, 6 bases at V and 5 bases at J, with 20 bases in the middle. Germline V CDR1 and CDR2: LNHDA, SQIVND (reference sequence). The CDR3 region has the DNA TGTGCCAGTAGGCGCTCTCTAGGGGGAGTCTATCAGCCCCAGCATTTT. It translates to CASRRSLGGVYQPQHF.

V usage is TRBV4-1 and J usage is TRBJ2-1, with D possibly TRBD1 on 6 matching bases. This CDR3 comprises 16 residues. The ends were cut back, 7 bases at V and 2 bases at J, with 18 bases in the middle. Germline CDR1 reads MGHRA; CDR2 reads YSYEKL. The CDR3 region has the DNA TGCGCCAGCACTACTTTCCTCCGGGACACCTACAATGAGCAGTTCTTC. It yields the protein CASTTFLRDTYNEQFF.